This T cell receptor (beta chain) is from a study of CD8+ T cells in alopecia areata. Study results and caveats: It was lesional scalp, especially alopecia totalis/universalis, that showed higher clonality than normal scalp. Both scalp clonality and the expanded CD8+ clones among the top 100 showed a significant decrease with tofacitinib.

Isolated RNA was reverse transcribed into cDNA used as the sequencing template. Clones were read by immunoSEQ multiplex PCR, and TCRdb kept only the in-frame ones, dropping some. The table has about 200,000 clones, roughly two fifths seen once. Treatment reported: oral pan-JAK inhibitor, 5-10 mg twice daily. The investigators collected lesional scalp punch biopsies and peripheral blood from alopecia areata patients. The CDR3 runs 15 residues. V trimming: 4 bases; J trimming: 7 bases; junction bases outside the gene matches: 10. Germline lookup yields CDR1 SQVTM and CDR2 ANQGSEA. This clone was counted only a few times. Its matching antigen is unknown.

This clonotype originated in a human donor with alopecia areata. This chain links TRBV29-1 with TRBJ1-2, with TRBD1 matching 12 bases. The sequenced sample was CD4+ T cells sorted from blood, obtained around week 34, from a patient treated with tofacitinib. CDR3 amino acids: CSVAGQGAAGGGYTF. The CDR3 coding sequence is TGCAGCGTTGCGGGACAGGGGGCCGCCGGGGGTGGCTACACCTTC. The full variable domain, in which reference TRBV29-1 and TRBJ1-2 provide the parts outside the CDR3, is SAVISQKPSRDICQRGTSLTIQCQVDSQVTMMFWYRQQPGQSLTLIATANQGSEATYESGFVIDKFPISRPNLTFSTLTVSNMSPEDSSIYLCSVAGQGAAGGGYTFGSGTRLTVV.